Listed below are T cell receptor beta chains from one sample, sequenced in a study of blood T cells in healthy people across ages. TCRdb called the 5' RACE reads again in MiXCR, with one record for every CDR3 protein. The data show about 970,000 distinct CDR3 sequences, 51% seen once. Sequenced material: blood. The receptors shown here come from a woman in her fifties or sixties in good health. The CDR3 runs from the conserved cysteine through the conserved F or W. The D gene is left open where the match is weak. Clone size is stated in some rows and not others, as once, few, many or a class when expanded.

CDR3 protein: CSVRRDLISYEQYF
CDR3 DNA: TGCAGCGTTCGTAGGGACTTGATCTCCTACGAGCAGTACTTC
clone size: few
D gene: .
J gene: TRBJ2-7
V gene: TRBV29-1

CDR3 protein: CASSSPVGPSYEQYF
CDR3 DNA: TGTGCCAGCAGCTCTCCGGTAGGACCCTCCTACGAGCAGTACTTC
clone size: few
D gene: .
J gene: TRBJ2-7
V gene: TRBV7-9

CDR3 protein: CASSFEAGSTDTQYF
CDR3 DNA: TGCGCCAGCAGCTTTGAGGCGGGAAGCACAGATACGCAGTATTTT
clone size: few
D gene: .
J gene: TRBJ2-3
V gene: TRBV5-1

CDR3 protein: CASSRGLTLSSYNEQFF
CDR3 DNA: TGTGCCAGCAGTAGGGGACTGACATTAAGCTCCTACAATGAGCAGTTCTTC
clone size: .
D gene: .
J gene: TRBJ2-1
V gene: TRBV12-3/TRBV12-4

CDR3 protein: CATSRVLAGGQNEQFF
CDR3 DNA: TGTGCCACCAGCAGAGTCCTAGCGGGAGGTCAGAATGAGCAGTTCTTC
clone size: once
D gene: TRBD2
J gene: TRBJ2-1
V gene: TRBV15

CDR3 protein: CASRADKGANEQFF
CDR3 DNA: TGTGCCAGCAGGGCGGACAAAGGCGCCAATGAGCAGTTCTTC
clone size: few
D gene: .
J gene: TRBJ2-1
V gene: TRBV27

CDR3 protein: CASSGRSGYSNQPQHF
CDR3 DNA: TGTGCCAGCAGTGGACGTAGTGGGTATAGCAATCAGCCCCAGCATTTT
clone size: .
D gene: .
J gene: TRBJ1-5
V gene: TRBV28

CDR3 protein: CASSLPTTSGRALGAYEQYF
CDR3 DNA: TGTGCCAGCAGCTTACCTACGACTAGCGGGAGGGCCCTCGGCGCCTACGAGCAGTACTTC
clone size: few
D gene: TRBD2
J gene: TRBJ2-7
V gene: TRBV7-9

CDR3 protein: CASILGVGAFF
CDR3 DNA: TGTGCCAGCATCCTAGGGGTAGGAGCTTTCTTT
clone size: .
D gene: .
J gene: TRBJ1-1
V gene: TRBV7-3

CDR3 protein: CSRDRGPGEQYF
CDR3 DNA: TGCAGTAGGGATAGGGGTCCGGGGGAGCAGTACTTC
clone size: .
D gene: .
J gene: TRBJ2-5
V gene: TRBV20-1

CDR3 protein: CSAIAPSSTYEQYF
CDR3 DNA: TGCAGTGCCATAGCCCCTAGCTCAACCTACGAGCAGTACTTC
clone size: .
D gene: .
J gene: TRBJ2-7
V gene: TRBV20-1

CDR3 protein: CANTDRAGTEAFF
CDR3 DNA: TGTGCCAACACGGACAGGGCAGGCACTGAAGCTTTCTTT
clone size: .
D gene: TRBD1
J gene: TRBJ1-1
V gene: TRBV27

CDR3 protein: CASSGPISQGNNSPLHF
CDR3 DNA: TGTGCCAGCAGTGGCCCCATATCCCAGGGAAATAATTCACCCCTCCACTTT
clone size: .
D gene: .
J gene: TRBJ1-6
V gene: TRBV25-1